What follows are 17 T cell receptor beta chains derived from one specimen sequenced in a study of blood T cell repertoires in COVID-19. Sequencing was performed with immunoSEQ multiplex PCR; in TCRdb, only in-frame clones are kept and a portion is missing. Counted here are some 96,000 clones, approximately 86% occurring once; the ten biggest clones make up under 2%. Specimen: peripheral blood. These receptors were obtained from an elderly man with acute or convalescent COVID-19.

V gene TRBV4-3 combines with J gene TRBJ1-4; TRBD1 aligns across 8 bases. The germline CDR1 and CDR2 sequences are LGHNA and YSLEER. V was clipped by 1 base and J by 5 bases; unmatched bases: 3. This CDR3 comprises 15 residues. DNA for the CDR3: TGCGCCAGCAGCCAAGGGGACAGGAGAAATGAAAAACTGTTTTTT. The encoded protein is CASSQGDRRNEKLFF.

On this clone: Relative to the germline gene, one junction end is altered; a read error may explain this. The gene calls are TRBV14 and TRBJ1-2; no clear D. Germline V gene sequence: CDR1 SGHDN, CDR2 FVKESK. The CDR3 extends over 12 amino acids. CDR3 sequence reads: CASSQAEYGYTF. The CDR3 DNA is TGTGCCAGCAGTCAAGCCGAGTATGGCTACACCTTC.

The gene calls are TRBV11-3 and TRBJ2-1, with D tentatively TRBD2 (5 bases). The germline V gene has CDR1 SGHNT and CDR2 YENEEA. The length of the CDR3 is 13 residues. V gave up 5 bases and J gave up 5 bases, with 10 bases separating them. The CDR3 region has the DNA TGTGCCAGCAGCCCGGACTGGGACAATGAGCAGTTCTTC. Protein product: CASSPDWDNEQFF.

The rearrangement links TRBV28 to TRBJ1-1; D not resolved. Germline CDR1 is MDHEN and CDR2 is SYDVKM. Trimming stripped 8 bases from V and 6 bases from J, with 19 bases between. The CDR3 sequence is 14 residues long. The CDR3 region has the DNA TGTGCCAGCCCCCCGTCCGGAGGGATCGCTGAAGCTTTCTTT. It specifies CASPPSGGIAEAFF. Looking up the rest from reference TRBV28 and TRBJ1-1 gives the full variable domain: DVKVTQSSRYLVKRTGEKVFLECVQDMDHENMFWYRQDPGLGLRLIYFSYDVKMKEKGDIPEGYSVSREKKERFSLILESASTNQTSMYLCASPPSGGIAEAFFGQGTRLTVV.

This chain uses TRBV6-2 or TRBV6-3 with TRBJ1-5; a possible D gene is TRBD1 (5 bases). The CDR3 is 15 residues long. Germline V gene data show CDR1 as MNHEY and CDR2 as SVGEGT. V was shortened by 5 bases and J by 5 bases, with 16 bases between the two germline ends. The CDR3 sequence is CASSDGTLGHQPQHF. The DNA of the CDR3 is TGTGCCAGCAGTGACGGGACTCTGGGGCATCAGCCCCAGCATTTT.

This sequence joins TRBV6-1 and TRBJ2-2, with no clear D. CDR1 and CDR2 from the germline V gene are MNHNS and SASEGT. CDR3 length: 16 amino acids. V was clipped by 3 bases and J by 2 bases, with 13 bases between them. The CDR3 DNA is TGTGCCAGCAGTGAGTTTTATGGGCTCAACACCGGGGAGCTGTTTTTT. Amino acids: CASSEFYGLNTGELFF.

This chain links TRBV11-2 with TRBJ2-7; 8 nucleotides agree with TRBD2. CDR3 length: 13 residues. V trimming: 6 bases; J trimming: 3 bases; junction bases outside the gene matches: 4. Germline V CDR1 and CDR2: SGHAT, FQNNGV. In DNA, the CDR3 is TGTGCCAGCAGACCTAGCGGGTACTACGAGCAGTACTTC. This codes for CASRPSGYYEQYF.

This clone was seen only once. The chain joins TRBV3-1 (or the pseudogene TRBV3-2) to TRBJ2-6; 8 bases fit TRBD2. J lost 0 bases, V lost 1 base, and 2 bases had no gene match. The CDR3 runs 17 residues. From germline, CDR1 is LGHDT and CDR2 YNNKEL (reference sequence). The CDR3 DNA sequence: TGTGCCAGCAGCCAAGCGAGCGGGAGCTCTGGGGCCAACGTCCTGACTTTC. Protein product: CASSQASGSSGANVLTF.

The chain links TRBV7-9 to TRBJ2-1; 15 bases align to TRBD2. The CDR3 is 18 residues long. Losses at the gene ends were 0 bases for V and 4 bases for J; bases not matched to a gene: 4. Looked up from germline, CDR1 is SEHNR and CDR2 is FQNEAQ (reference sequence). CDR3 in DNA: TGTGCCAGCAGCTTAGCGGGACTAGCGGGAGGTACGTACAATGAGCAGTTCTTC. As protein: CASSLAGLAGGTYNEQFF. Complete variable domain (other parts from reference TRBV7-9 and TRBJ2-1): DTGVSQNPRHKITKRGQNVTFRCDPISEHNRLYWYRQTLGQGPEFLTYFQNEAQLEKSRLLSDRFSAERPKGSFSTLEIQRTEQGDSAMYLCASSLAGLAGGTYNEQFFGPGTRLTVL.

The chain employs TRBV7-8 and TRBJ2-2, with TRBD2 identical over 8 bases. V trimming: 6 bases; J trimming: 2 bases; junction bases outside the gene matches: 2. From germline, CDR1 is SGHVS and CDR2 FQNEAQ. CDR3 length: 14 amino acids. The CDR3: CASRLAENTGELFF. CDR3 DNA: TGTGCCAGCAGACTAGCGGAAAACACCGGGGAGCTGTTTTTT.

The chain is built from TRBV6-6 and TRBJ1-6; D remains ambiguous. V gave up 2 bases and J gave up 6 bases, with 8 bases separating them. This CDR3 comprises 14 residues. CDR1 MNHNY and CDR2 SVGAGI come from the germline V gene (reference sequence). The CDR3 protein is CASSYGQINSPLHF. The CDR3 DNA follows: TGTGCCAGCAGTTACGGGCAGATTAATTCACCCCTCCACTTT.

This chain links TRBV27 with TRBJ2-7, with 11 nucleotides matching TRBD2. There are 14 residues in the CDR3. Germline CDR1 reads MNHEY; CDR2 reads SMNVEV (reference sequence). The trim removed 5 bases at V and 3 bases at J, leaving 3 bases unmatched. CDR3 sequence reads: CASSRTSGYYEQYF. CDR3 sequence (DNA): TGTGCCAGCAGTAGGACTAGCGGGTACTACGAGCAGTACTTC.

This chain links TRBV19 with TRBJ1-4; tentative D call: TRBD1 (5 bases). Trimming left V 2 bases short and J 3 bases short, with 10 bases between. The CDR3 runs 15 residues. CDR1 and CDR2 from the germline V gene are LNHDA and SQIVND (reference sequence). DNA of the CDR3: TGTGCCAGTAGTATAAAGGGGTGGGCTAATGAAAAACTGTTTTTT. Its translation is CASSIKGWANEKLFF.

The rearrangement links TRBV29-1 to TRBJ2-4; D remains ambiguous. The CDR3 sequence is 15 residues long. Germline assignment: CDR1 SQVTM and CDR2 ANQGSEA. Trimming removed 3 bases from V and 0 bases from J, with 12 bases in between. The CDR3 nucleotides read TGCAGCGTTGACAACAGTGCCCTAGCCAAAAACATTCAGTACTTC. Translated, it gives CSVDNSALAKNIQYF.

This clone showed up just a few times. V is TRBV7-9 and J is TRBJ2-1; D is ambiguous. V gave up 4 bases and J gave up 6 bases, with 13 bases separating them. Germline V gives CDR1 SEHNR, CDR2 FQNEAQ (reference sequence). This CDR3 is built from 14 residues. CDR3 sequence reads: CASSSTIRVNEQFF. The CDR3 bases are TGTGCCAGCAGCTCCACTATTCGGGTCAATGAGCAGTTCTTC.

The chain recombines TRBV7-9 with TRBJ1-4; D is undetermined. Germline V gives CDR1 SEHNR, CDR2 FQNEAQ (reference sequence). The CDR3 has 15 amino acids. V lost 2 bases to trimming and J lost 2 bases, with 9 bases between them. CDR3 amino acids: CASSLWRDTNEKLFF. The CDR3 DNA is TGTGCCAGCAGCTTATGGCGGGATACTAATGAAAAACTGTTTTTT.

This chain links TRBV20-1 with TRBJ1-2; D unresolved. This CDR3 has 11 residues. CDR1 DFQATT and CDR2 SNEGSKA come from the germline V gene (reference sequence). Trimming shortened V by 2 bases and J by 4 bases, and 5 bases separated the two germline ends. The CDR3 coding sequence is TGCAGTGCTAGATCTCTCTATGGCTACACCTTC. This sequence encodes CSARSLYGYTF.